What follows are 21 T cell receptor beta chains derived from one specimen sequenced in a study of glioma-infiltrating T cells. The iRepertoire nested amplicon-rescue multiplex PCR amplified TCR alpha and beta CDR3s from RNA. Using its own MiXCR run on the multiplex PCR reads, TCRdb lists one record per CDR3 protein. The data contain about 140,000 distinct CDR3 sequences, more than 35% of them singletons. The material sequenced was glioma tissue, nonneoplastic brain tissue, or PBMCs (not recorded which). These receptors were taken from a human donor with low-grade glioma or glioblastoma, undergoing nonglioma brain surgery, or in good health (not recorded which).

Of note for this clonotype: The junction shows a germline mismatch at one end, possibly a read error. The chain is built from TRBV6-4 and TRBJ2-1; tentatively, D is TRBD2 (6 bases). The CDR3 contains 17 residues. The V gene's germline CDR1 is MRHNA and CDR2 SNTAGT. The DNA of the CDR3 is TGTGCCACCAGTGATTCGGAAAGGGCGGGATTCGACAATGAGCAGTTCTTC. Translation gives CATSDSERAGFDNEQFF.

The chain recombines TRBV6-2 or TRBV6-3 with TRBJ2-5; 12 nucleotides match TRBD1. Germline V gives CDR1 MNHEY, CDR2 SVGEGT. The CDR3 totals 16 residues. V was clipped by 6 bases and J by 4 bases; unmatched bases: 9. CDR3 sequence: CASSLVGTGGAETQYF. CDR3 coding DNA: TGTGCCAGCAGCCTAGTGGGGACAGGGGGCGCAGAGACCCAGTACTTC.

The chain combines TRBV20-1 with TRBJ2-7, with D perhaps matching TRBD1 or TRBD2 (5 bases each). The CDR3 contains 15 residues. Germline assignment: CDR1 DFQATT and CDR2 SNEGSKA (reference sequence). The V gene lost 4 bases and the J gene lost 0 bases, with 16 bases spanning the gap. The DNA of the CDR3 is TGCAGTGCTACTCACCGGGACCTTACCTCCTACGAGCAGTACTTC. This gives the protein CSATHRDLTSYEQYF.

This clonotype came up a few times. The genes are TRBV7-2 and TRBJ1-4, with 7 nucleotides matching TRBD1. CDR3 length: 13 amino acids. With 1 base clipped from V and 7 bases from J, the junction kept 0 bases outside the gene matches. Germline values: CDR1 SGHTA, CDR2 FQGNSA. CDR3 DNA: TGTGCCAGCAGCTTAGACAGGGGTGAAAAACTGTTTTTT. This encodes CASSLDRGEKLFF. The variable domain in full, with the rest retrieved from reference TRBV7-2 and TRBJ1-4, is GAGVSQSPSNKVTEKGKDVELRCDPISGHTALYWYRQSLGQGLEFLIYFQGNSAPDKSGLPSDRFSAERTGGSVSTLTIQRTQQEDSAVYLCASSLDRGEKLFFGSGTQLSVL.

The V call is TRBV4-3, the J call TRBJ2-3; D not certain. Trimming removed 1 base at V and 3 bases at J, with 14 bases between. CDR1 and CDR2 (germline): LGHNA, YSLEER. The CDR3 length is 16 residues. The CDR3 region is CASSQVERFATDTQYF. For the CDR3, the DNA is TGCGCCAGCAGCCAAGTTGAGAGGTTCGCGACAGATACGCAGTATTTT.

In this sample, this clonotype turned up a few times. The rearrangement uses TRBV6-2 or TRBV6-3 and TRBJ1-1; the D is unclear. Germline V lookup: CDR1 MNHEY, CDR2 SVGEGT. The CDR3 covers 15 residues. The V end was cut by 0 bases, the J end by 4 bases, with 12 bases between. The CDR3 nucleotides read TGTGCCAGCAGTTACTCTGGAAGGTCCACCACTGAAGCTTTCTTT. It translates to CASSYSGRSTTEAFF.

V gene TRBV29-1 combines with J gene TRBJ1-1; no reliable D call. The CDR3 has 13 residues. Germline values: CDR1 SQVTM, CDR2 ANQGSEA. V lost 3 bases, J lost 1 base, and 9 bases lay in between. Written as DNA, the CDR3 is TGCAGCGTTGATTTCGGCAGGAACACTGAAGCTTTCTTT. Amino acid sequence: CSVDFGRNTEAFF.

In this sample, this clonotype turned up once. One junction end disagrees with the germline gene, perhaps due to a read error. The CDR3 region is CARSPPGGPDGEAFF. CDR3 DNA sequence: TGTGCCAGGTCACCACCGGGAGGGCCGGATGGTGAAGCTTTCTTT. The J gene is TRBJ1-1, the V gene TRBV18; the D is unclear. Germline V gene data show CDR1 as KGHSH and CDR2 as LQKENI. The length of the CDR3 is 15 residues.

This clonotype appeared a few times. The gene calls are TRBV4-2 and TRBJ2-7; D remains unclear. Germline V gene sequence: CDR1 LGHNA, CDR2 YNFKEQ. This CDR3 contains 11 residues. V lost 3 bases and J lost 3, with 3 bases in between. The CDR3 DNA reads TGTGCCAGCAGCCACGGCTACGAGCAGTACTTC. Amino acids: CASSHGYEQYF.

This clonotype was seen more than once but under ten times. This chain uses TRBV6-2 or TRBV6-3 with TRBJ2-7; 7 bases are shared with TRBD2. Germline V gene lookup returns CDR1 MNHEY and CDR2 SVGEGT. CDR3 size: 13 residues. V lost 7 bases to trimming and J lost 2 bases; unmatched junction nucleotides: 5. The CDR3 loop is CASNRGETYEQYF. CDR3 nucleotide sequence: TGTGCCAGCAATCGGGGGGAAACCTACGAGCAGTACTTC.

This clonotype was recorded a few times. The chain is built from TRBV12-3 or TRBV12-4 and TRBJ2-3; D is undetermined. This CDR3 has 11 residues. The V and J ends lost 5 bases and 6 bases respectively, with 6 bases between them. CDR3 coding DNA: TGTGCCAGCAGTACCATGGATACGCAGTATTTT. Its translation is CASSTMDTQYF.

This clonotype was recorded only once. The CDR3 nucleotides read TGTGCCAGCAGTTCGGGACTAGCGGAGATTTACGAGCAGTACTTC. Amino acids: CASSSGLAEIYEQYF. The rearrangement links TRBV12-3 or TRBV12-4 to TRBJ2-7; 11 nucleotides agree with TRBD2. With 4 bases clipped from V and 4 bases from J, the junction kept 6 bases outside the gene matches. The CDR3 has 15 amino acids.

The chain carries TRBV6-6 and TRBJ1-2; 10 bases are shared with TRBD1. In germline, CDR1 is MNHNY, CDR2 SVGAGI (reference sequence). Trimming took 0 bases from V and 5 from J; bases not matched to a gene: 3. The CDR3 is 15 amino acids. This CDR3 is CASSYSMGQGYGYTF. The CDR3 DNA sequence: TGTGCCAGCAGTTACTCGATGGGACAGGGGTATGGCTACACCTTC.

This clonotype was detected once. At one of its ends the junction is not consistent with the germline gene, which may arise from a read error. The V and J genes are TRBV27 and TRBJ2-2; maybe TRBD2 (5 bases). CDR1 is MNHEY and CDR2 is SMNVEV in the germline V gene (reference sequence). The CDR3 runs to 12 residues. The CDR3 sequence: CASSQGPGELVF. The CDR3 nucleotides are TGTGCCAGCAGCCAAGGACCCGGGGAGCTGGTTTTT.

The rearrangement joins TRBV20-1 to TRBJ1-2; the D gene is possibly TRBD1 (5 bases). The CDR3 contains 14 residues. Germline V gene lookup returns CDR1 DFQATT and CDR2 SNEGSKA (reference sequence). Trimming left V 1 base short and J 3 bases short, with 12 bases between. CDR3 coding DNA: TGCAGTGCTAGAGCGGTAGGCAGGGACTATGGCTACACCTTC. This translates into CSARAVGRDYGYTF.

In this sample, this clonotype turned up once. The conserved final phenylalanine or tryptophan is absent from the CDR3, which likely points to a read error. This chain links TRBV10-3 with TRBJ2-3; D uncertain. V lost 5 bases and J lost 2, with 8 bases in between. From germline, CDR1 is ENHRY and CDR2 SYGVKD. This CDR3 has 13 amino acids. CDR3 sequence: CAISPDSTDTQYV. The CDR3 DNA reads TGTGCCATCAGTCCTGACTCCACAGATACGCAGTATGTT.

This chain connects TRBV6-6 to TRBJ2-7; 8 bases fit TRBD1. Germline V gene lookup returns CDR1 MNHNY and CDR2 SVGAGI (reference sequence). V dropped 7 bases and J dropped 3; count of bases not matched to a gene: 5. The CDR3 consists of 13 residues. The chain's CDR3 is CASTDRENYEQYF. The CDR3 DNA follows: TGTGCCAGCACGGACAGGGAGAACTACGAGCAGTACTTC.

Of note for this clonotype: One end of the junction is discordant with germline, which a read error may explain. The genes are TRBV4-1 and TRBJ2-7, with a tentative D call TRBD2 (5 bases). CDR1 and CDR2 (germline): MGHRA, YSYEKL. The CDR3 is made up of 16 amino acids. The CDR3: CTSSRVGARVSYEQYF. In DNA, the CDR3 is TGCACCAGCAGCCGAGTTGGAGCGAGGGTATCCTACGAGCAGTACTTC.

This clonotype was counted between two and nine times. The V and J genes are TRBV25-1 and TRBJ1-1; maybe TRBD1 (5 bases). This CDR3 contains 13 residues. Germline CDR1 is MGHDK and CDR2 is SYGVNS. The V end was cut by 3 bases, the J end by 5 bases, with 10 bases between. In nucleotides, the CDR3 is TGTGCCAGCAGTGACCGGGGACGAACTGAAGCTTTCTTT. As protein: CASSDRGRTEAFF.

The chain recombines TRBV12-3 or TRBV12-4 with TRBJ2-5; D gene ambiguous. V dropped 3 bases and J dropped 0 bases, with 8 bases sitting between them. The CDR3 covers 14 residues. The CDR3 sequence is CASSFLSYQETQYF. In nucleotides, the CDR3 is TGTGCCAGCAGTTTTCTGTCGTACCAAGAGACCCAGTACTTC.

Note on this clonotype: At one end the junction does not follow the germline gene, possibly because of a read error. The chain uses TRBV20-1 and TRBJ2-1; 10 bases are a match to TRBD1. The CDR3 extends over 13 amino acids. CDR1 DFQATT and CDR2 SNEGSKA come from the germline V gene (reference sequence). The DNA for the CDR3 is TGCAGTGCTTCCCGGGACAGGGGCAATGGGCAGTTCTTC. Translated: CSASRDRGNGQFF.